A selection of T cell receptor beta chains follows, all from one sample in a study of shared clonotypes between healthy human individuals. The protocol was immunoSEQ multiplex PCR, while the TCRdb copy is restricted to in-frame clones and leaves out a portion. The sample lists around 620,000 clones; approximately 96% were seen once. Sequencing was performed on naive CD8+ T cells sorted from blood. Receptor source: a woman aged 30 to 39 in good health. Each CDR3 is given with its conserved first and last residue. A D gene is named only where the DNA matches it firmly. The listing skips clone size in some rows; elsewhere it reads once, few, many or a size class.

TRBD2 | . | TRBJ2-2 | TRBV6-4 | CASSDGIAGGPGELFF | TGTGCCAGCAGTGACGGCATAGCGGGAGGGCCCGGGGAGCTGTTTTTT
. | . | TRBJ2-7 | TRBV7-9 | CASSGRTLGYEQYF | TGTGCCAGCAGCGGACGGACCCTTGGCTACGAGCAGTACTTC
TRBD2 | . | TRBJ2-1 | TRBV19 | CASSIISGLASEQFF | TGTGCCAGTAGTATCATTTCGGGACTAGCGTCTGAGCAGTTCTTC
. | . | TRBJ1-2 | TRBV19 | CASTLGDGYTF | TGTGCCAGTACCCTGGGGGATGGCTACACCTTC
. | . | TRBJ1-1 | TRBV7-8 | CASSPSPGEASWHTEAFF | TGTGCCAGCAGCCCCTCCCCGGGCGAGGCCTCCTGGCACACTGAAGCTTTCTTT
. | . | TRBJ2-7 | TRBV27 | CASSLVGSGEQYF | TGTGCCAGCAGTTTGGTGGGAAGCGGCGAGCAGTACTTC
. | once | TRBJ1-2 | TRBV9 | CASSIEQGYGYTF | TGTGCCAGCAGCATTGAACAGGGCTATGGCTACACCTTC
TRBD1 | . | TRBJ2-6 | TRBV27 | CASSSGQEVRPGANVLTF | TGTGCCAGCAGTTCGGGACAGGAGGTCCGTCCTGGGGCCAACGTCCTGACTTTC
TRBD1 | . | TRBJ2-1 | TRBV4-1 | CASSTPGTGSNNEQFF | TGCGCCAGCAGCACTCCCGGGACAGGTTCCAACAATGAGCAGTTCTTC
. | . | TRBJ1-5 | TRBV4-1 | CASSQTPGERLDQPQHF | TGCGCCAGCAGCCAAACCCCGGGCGAACGGTTGGATCAGCCCCAGCATTTT
. | . | TRBJ2-1 | TRBV30 | CAWSGHPSSYNEQFF | TGTGCCTGGAGTGGACACCCGAGCTCCTACAATGAGCAGTTCTTC
TRBD2 | . | TRBJ2-7 | TRBV7-2 | CASSPSGSYEQYF | TGTGCCAGCAGCCCCAGCGGGAGCTACGAGCAGTACTTC
. | . | TRBJ2-5 | TRBV11-1 | CASSPPMGEETQYF | TGTGCCAGCAGCCCCCCTATGGGGGAGGAGACCCAGTACTTC
. | . | TRBJ1-2 | TRBV2 | CASSEGQGDGYTF | TGTGCCAGCAGTGAAGGGCAGGGAGATGGCTACACCTTC
. | . | TRBJ2-7 | TRBV10-3 | CAISGEEGYEQYF | TGTGCCATCTCCGGGGAGGAGGGCTACGAGCAGTACTTC
. | . | TRBJ2-1 | TRBV7-9 | CASSLGYRSSYNEQFF | TGTGCCAGCAGCTTAGGCTACCGGAGCTCCTACAATGAGCAGTTCTTC
TRBD2 | . | TRBJ2-7 | TRBV9 | CASSVGLAGGYEQYF | TGTGCCAGCAGCGTAGGACTAGCGGGAGGCTACGAGCAGTACTTC
. | . | TRBJ2-7 | TRBV5-1 | CASSLGGRYEQYF | TGCGCCAGCAGCTTGGGGGGAAGGTACGAGCAGTACTTC
. | . | TRBJ1-5 | TRBV5-8 | CASSLAGSNQPQHF | TGTGCCAGCAGCTTGGCAGGGTCCAATCAGCCCCAGCATTTT
TRBD2 | few | TRBJ2-5 | TRBV2 | CASRRTSQETQYF | TGTGCCAGCAGGCGGACTAGCCAAGAGACCCAGTACTTC
. | . | TRBJ1-1 | TRBV5-4 | CASSLGQVNTEAFF | TGTGCCAGCAGCCTGGGGCAGGTGAACACTGAAGCTTTCTTT
. | once | TRBJ2-7 | TRBV7-8 | CASSLAYGYYEQYF | TGTGCCAGCAGCTTAGCTTACGGATACTACGAGCAGTACTTC
. | . | TRBJ2-7 | TRBV25-1 | CASSWQGSYEQYF | TGTGCCAGCAGCTGGCAGGGGTCCTACGAGCAGTACTTC
. | . | TRBJ2-3 | TRBV5-6 | CASSLTSSWDRTDTQYF | TGTGCTAGCAGCTTGACATCCTCTTGGGACCGGACAGATACGCAGTATTTT
. | once | TRBJ2-7 | TRBV4-1 | CASSQASGIRYEQYF | TGCGCCAGCAGCCAAGCGTCGGGGATCCGTTACGAGCAGTACTTC
. | . | TRBJ2-7 | TRBV5-6 | CASSLGLEEQYF | TGTGCCAGCAGCTTGGGGTTGGAGGAGCAGTACTTC
TRBD1 | . | TRBJ1-5 | TRBV27 | CASSLTQGAYQPQHF | TGTGCCAGCAGTCTCACTCAGGGGGCGTATCAGCCCCAGCATTTT
TRBD1 | . | TRBJ2-7 | TRBV6-5 | CASSYSRTGREEYF | TGTGCCAGCAGTTACTCGAGGACAGGGAGAGAGGAGTACTTC
TRBD1 | . | TRBJ1-3 | TRBV6-6 | CASSLRGLANTIYF | TGTGCCAGCAGCCTCAGGGGGCTTGCAAACACCATATATTTT
TRBD2 | . | TRBJ2-1 | TRBV19 | CASTPTSGAHNEQFF | TGTGCCAGTACCCCCACTAGCGGGGCCCACAATGAGCAGTTCTTC
. | once | TRBJ1-2 | TRBV27 | CASSFGSNYGYTF | TGTGCCAGCAGTTTTGGCAGCAACTATGGCTACACCTTC
. | . | TRBJ1-6 | TRBV28 | CASRDVTNSPLHF | TGTGCCAGCAGGGACGTGACTAATTCACCCCTCCACTTT
. | . | TRBJ2-2 | TRBV15 | CATSRTENTGELFF | TGTGCCACCTCCCGGACAGAGAACACCGGGGAGCTGTTTTTT
. | . | TRBJ1-5 | TRBV6-1 | CASSARQYSNQPQHF | TGTGCCAGCAGTGCGAGACAGTATAGCAATCAGCCCCAGCATTTT
. | once | TRBJ2-7 | TRBV19 | CASSIASQSYEQYF | TGTGCCAGTAGTATCGCTAGCCAAAGCTACGAGCAGTACTTC
TRBD1 | . | TRBJ1-1 | TRBV27 | CASSFTGTGITEAFF | TGTGCCAGCAGTTTTACCGGGACAGGGATCACTGAAGCTTTCTTT
TRBD2 | . | TRBJ2-2 | TRBV19 | CASSEREVYTGELFF | TGTGCCAGTTCAGAGCGGGAGGTCTACACCGGGGAGCTGTTTTTT
TRBD1 | . | TRBJ1-2 | TRBV5-1 | CASSSGSLGQPLDYGYTF | TGCGCCAGCAGCTCGGGGTCGTTGGGACAGCCACTAGACTATGGCTACACCTTC
. | . | TRBJ2-2 | TRBV5-1 | CASRPLGNTGELFF | TGCGCCAGCAGACCCTTAGGGAACACCGGGGAGCTGTTTTTT
. | once | TRBJ1-1 | TRBV27 | CASSLKRQGPPAAAEAFF | TGTGCCAGCAGTTTGAAGAGGCAGGGGCCTCCAGCGGCAGCGGAAGCTTTCTTT
TRBD1 | once | TRBJ1-2 | TRBV27 | CASSPTGTGVLVNYGYTF | TGTGCCAGCAGTCCGACCGGGACAGGGGTGCTGGTGAACTATGGCTACACCTTC
TRBD1 | . | TRBJ2-7 | TRBV28 | CASSPGGGPYEQYF | TGTGCCAGCAGTCCAGGGGGCGGTCCCTACGAGCAGTACTTC
TRBD2 | . | TRBJ2-7 | TRBV10-3 | CAIRETSGNYEQYF | TGTGCCATCAGGGAGACTAGCGGGAACTACGAGCAGTACTTC
. | . | TRBJ2-6 | TRBV4-1 | CASSAYSGANVLTF | TGCGCCAGCAGTGCGTACTCTGGGGCCAACGTCCTGACTTTC
. | . | TRBJ1-2 | TRBV13 | CASSTRSGNYGYTF | TGTGCCAGCAGCACTAGGTCCGGGAACTATGGCTACACCTTC
. | . | TRBJ2-7 | TRBV7-6 | CASSLGGGFPTYEQYF | TGTGCCAGCAGCTTAGGGGGAGGCTTCCCCACCTACGAGCAGTACTTC